This T cell receptor (beta chain) originates from a study of cytomegalovirus exposure and HLA in healthy donors. Study-level background: Early release data held around 82 million unique TCRs from HLA-typed donors.

The CDR3 covers 16 residues. V dropped 2 bases and J dropped 2 bases, with 15 bases sitting between them. The germline V gene has CDR1 SGHAT and CDR2 FQNNGV. Both 60 Vbeta primers and 13 Jbeta primers went into the PCR. Sequencing used immunoSEQ multiplex PCR; TCRdb keeps in-frame clones, though not all of them. This table has about 180,000 clones, about 82% appearing once. In its sample, this clone was seen a few times. What it binds is not known. Notes on the study in general: In an earlier analysis, productive rearrangement rates for most beta V segments clustered near 90% or 30%.

This TCR was sampled from a woman aged 25 to 39 in good health and CMV-seronegative. Sequenced sample: PBMCs. This chain connects TRBV11-2 to TRBJ2-5; D is possibly TRBD1 (5 bases). The chain's CDR3 is CASSLMVGQRQETQYF. The CDR3 DNA sequence: TGTGCCAGCAGCTTAATGGTGGGGCAGAGGCAAGAGACCCAGTACTTC.